What follows are 10 T cell receptor beta chains derived from one specimen sequenced in a study of technical replicates of blood from several donors. Data came from immunoSEQ multiplex PCR; TCRdb stores just in-frame clones and leaves some out. The sample holds under 100,000 clones; 85% to 95% are singletons and the top ten take 0.25%. Sequencing was performed on T cells isolated from PBMCs. The receptors come from a human donor in good health.

The V and J genes are TRBV2 and TRBJ2-2; 8 nucleotides line up with TRBD2. The CDR3 runs 15 residues. J lost 5 bases, V lost 5 bases, and 7 bases had no gene match. Germline CDR1 is SNHLY and CDR2 is FYNNEI. The CDR3 here is CASSLKSGGTGELFF. CDR3 bases: TGTGCCAGCAGTCTCAAGAGCGGGGGTACCGGGGAGCTGTTTTTT.

This chain links TRBV27 with TRBJ1-2, with TRBD1 as a possible D gene (6 bases). The ends were cut back, 4 bases at V and 4 bases at J, with 13 bases in the middle. This CDR3 has 14 residues. The V gene's germline CDR1 is MNHEY and CDR2 SMNVEV (reference sequence). For the CDR3, the DNA is TGTGCCAGCAGTTCCTCGACAGGATCCTATGGCTACACCTTC. Translated: CASSSSTGSYGYTF.

The CDR3 loop reads CASKQGETQYF. DNA of the CDR3: TGTGCCAGCAAACAGGGGGAGACCCAGTACTTC. J is TRBJ2-5 and V is TRBV25-1, with 7 bases aligning to TRBD1. From germline, CDR1 is MGHDK and CDR2 SYGVNS. Trimming took 7 bases from V and 5 from J; bases not matched to a gene: 1. This CDR3 comprises 11 residues. Together with reference TRBV25-1 and TRBJ2-5, the CDR3 gives the full variable domain: EADIYQTPRYLVIGTGKKITLECSQTMGHDKMYWYQQDPGMELHLIHYSYGVNSTEKGDLSSESTVSRIRTEHFPLTLESARPSHTSQYLCASKQGETQYFGPGTRLLVL.

The count of this clone is one. CDR3 residues: CAWSEGQINSPLHF. The CDR3 DNA reads as TGTGCCTGGAGCGAAGGACAGATTAATTCACCCCTCCACTTT. The J gene is TRBJ1-6, the V gene TRBV30; D perhaps matches TRBD1 (6 bases). CDR1 and CDR2 (germline): GTSNPN, SVGIG (reference sequence). The CDR3 spans 14 residues. Trimming cost V 3 bases and J 6 bases, with 12 bases left between them.

J is TRBJ1-2 and V is TRBV6-1; the match to TRBD1 covers 8 bases. Looked up from germline, CDR1 is MNHNS and CDR2 is SASEGT. Trimming removed 4 bases from V and 4 bases from J; junction bases left unmatched: 5. The CDR3 runs to 14 residues. The CDR3 protein is CASSGQTGVYGYTF. The CDR3 DNA reads TGTGCCAGCAGTGGGCAGACAGGGGTCTATGGCTACACCTTC.

The genes are TRBV28 and TRBJ2-7; 8 positions match TRBD1. From germline, CDR1 is MDHEN and CDR2 SYDVKM. The CDR3 covers 14 residues. The ends lost 6 bases at V and 4 bases at J; junction bases unmatched: 8. The chain's CDR3 is CASSIQGALYEQYF. In DNA, the CDR3 is TGTGCCAGCAGCATTCAGGGGGCCCTATACGAGCAGTACTTC.

The CDR3 region has the DNA TGCGCCAGCAGCTTGGACAAACAGAGGGCCCTAGCCAACCTCACAGATACGCAGTATTTT. This translates into CASSLDKQRALANLTDTQYF. The V and J genes are TRBV5-1 and TRBJ2-3; tentatively, D is TRBD2 (5 bases). Trimming pared 0 bases from V and 2 bases from J, leaving 25 bases between. Per the germline V gene, CDR1 is SGHRS and CDR2 is YFSETQ. The CDR3 contains 20 residues.

J is TRBJ1-3 and V is TRBV11-3, with D uncertain. The CDR3 contains 15 residues. In germline, CDR1 is SGHNT, CDR2 YENEEA. The V and J ends lost 3 bases and 4 bases respectively, with 13 bases between them. The CDR3 DNA follows: TGTGCCAGCAGCTTGTTGAGGGCTGCAGGAAACACCATATATTTT. The encoded protein is CASSLLRAAGNTIYF.

The chain uses TRBV29-1 and TRBJ2-5, with 11 bases lining up with TRBD1. Looked up from germline, CDR1 is SQVTM and CDR2 is ANQGSEA. The CDR3 runs 17 residues. V lost 0 bases to trimming and J lost 5 bases; unmatched junction nucleotides: 11. In nucleotides, the CDR3 is TGCAGCGTTGAAGAAGGATCACGGACAGGGGGCATGGAGACCCAGTACTTC. It codes for CSVEEGSRTGGMETQYF.

V is TRBV19 and J is TRBJ2-4; TRBD1 matches 10 bases. Per germline, CDR1 LNHDA and CDR2 SQIVND (reference sequence). The CDR3 has 14 amino acids. V was clipped by 3 bases and J by 12 bases; unmatched bases: 8. DNA for the CDR3: TGTGCCAGTAGTATGGGGACAGGGGAACAGACTCAGTACTTC. Encoded protein: CASSMGTGEQTQYF.